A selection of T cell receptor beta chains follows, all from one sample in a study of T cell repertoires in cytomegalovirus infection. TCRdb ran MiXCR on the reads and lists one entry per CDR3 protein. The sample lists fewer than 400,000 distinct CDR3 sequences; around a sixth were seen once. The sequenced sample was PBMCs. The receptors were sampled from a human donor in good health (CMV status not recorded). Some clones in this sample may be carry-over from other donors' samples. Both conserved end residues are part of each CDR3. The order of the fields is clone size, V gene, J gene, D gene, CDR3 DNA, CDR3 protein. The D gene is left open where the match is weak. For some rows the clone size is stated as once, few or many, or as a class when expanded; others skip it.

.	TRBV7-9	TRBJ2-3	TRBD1	TGTGCCAGCAGCTTAGGAGACAGGGGATTCACAGATACGCAGTATTTT	CASSLGDRGFTDTQYF
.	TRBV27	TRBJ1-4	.	TGTGCCAGCAGTTTAGTAGGGGCTCGGGAAAAACTGTTTTTT	CASSLVGAREKLFF
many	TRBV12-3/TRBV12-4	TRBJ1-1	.	TGTGCCAGCAGTTTATTAGGGGGGTTGAACACTGAAGCTTTCTTT	CASSLLGGLNTEAFF
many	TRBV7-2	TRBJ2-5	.	TGTGCCAGCAGCCCGCCAGGGCAAGAGACCCAGTACTTC	CASSPPGQETQYF
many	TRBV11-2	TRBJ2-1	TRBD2	TGTGCCTCGGCAATGAGACTAGCGGGAGAAAGCTCCTACAATGAGCAGTTCTTC	CASAMRLAGESSYNEQFF
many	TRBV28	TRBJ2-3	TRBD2	TGTGCCAGCTGGGGCGGGGGGGCCGTAGGAGATACGCAGTATTTT	CASWGGGAVGDTQYF
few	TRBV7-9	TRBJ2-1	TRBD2	TGTGCCAGCAGCCCCGGCCGACTAGCCAACGACAATGAGCAGTTCTTC	CASSPGRLANDNEQFF
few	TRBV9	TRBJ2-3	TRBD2	TGTGCCAGCAGCCCCCCCCGAGCTAGCGGGATCGATACGCAGTATTTT	CASSPPRASGIDTQYF
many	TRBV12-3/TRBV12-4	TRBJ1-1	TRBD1	TGTGCCAGCAGACGACAGGGGAGGCGAGGCACTGAAGCTTTCTTT	CASRRQGRRGTEAFF
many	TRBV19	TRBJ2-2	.	TGTGCCAGTAACTCGGGACCGACGGGCACCGGGGAGCTGTTTTTT	CASNSGPTGTGELFF
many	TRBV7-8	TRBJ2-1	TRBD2	TGTGCCAGCAGCTTAGTGCGGCTAGCGGGTTACAATGAGCAGTTCTTC	CASSLVRLAGYNEQFF
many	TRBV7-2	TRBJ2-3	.	TGTGCCAGCAGCTTTCGACAGAACACAGATACGCAGTATTTT	CASSFRQNTDTQYF
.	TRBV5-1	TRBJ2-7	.	TGCGCCAGCAGCTTGTTATCCGGGAAGGATGCCGAGCAGTACTTC	CASSLLSGKDAEQYF
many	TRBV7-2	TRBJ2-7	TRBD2	TGTGCCAGCAGCTTGGGACTAGCTGTCGAGCAGTACTTC	CASSLGLAVEQYF
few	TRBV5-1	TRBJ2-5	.	TGCGCCAGCAGCTTGGCCGGGACTTACCAAGAGACCCAGTACTTC	CASSLAGTYQETQYF
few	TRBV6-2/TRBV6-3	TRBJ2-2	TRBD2	TGTGCCAGCAGTTACCTTTTAGCGGGAGACACCGGGGAGCTGTTTTTT	CASSYLLAGDTGELFF
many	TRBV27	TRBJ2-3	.	TGTGCCAGCAGGGACAGCACAGATACGCAGTATTTT	CASRDSTDTQYF
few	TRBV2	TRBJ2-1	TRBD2	TGTGCCAGCAGCGATCTGCGGGGGGCCCGTTCCTACAATGAGCAGTTCTTC	CASSDLRGARSYNEQFF
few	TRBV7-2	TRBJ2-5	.	TGTGCCAGCAGCTTGGGCCCAGGTTCACAAGAGACCCAGTACTTC	CASSLGPGSQETQYF
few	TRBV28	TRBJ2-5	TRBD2	TGTGCCAGCAAGTCGACTAGCGGGGAAGGGGAGACCCAGTACTTC	CASKSTSGEGETQYF
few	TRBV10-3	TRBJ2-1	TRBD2	TGTGCCATCAGTGACGGAAGGGGACTAGCGGGGGGTTACAATGAGCAGTTCTTC	CAISDGRGLAGGYNEQFF
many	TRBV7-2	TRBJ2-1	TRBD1	TGTGCCAGCAGCTTTGGACAGGTTAATGAGCAGTTCTTC	CASSFGQVNEQFF
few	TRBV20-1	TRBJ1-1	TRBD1	TGCAGTGCTAGAGAGAGGACAGGGGATGCCTCCGGGGCTGAAGCTTTCTTT	CSARERTGDASGAEAFF
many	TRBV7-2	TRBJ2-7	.	TGTGCCAGCAGCTTAGACCCACGGCGAGGGACCTACGAGCAGTACTTC	CASSLDPRRGTYEQYF
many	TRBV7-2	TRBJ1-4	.	TGTGCCAGCAGCTTGACAGTAACTAATGAAAAACTGTTTTTT	CASSLTVTNEKLFF
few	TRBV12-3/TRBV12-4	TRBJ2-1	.	TGTGCCAGCAGTTTCGGCTCCAGGGGCGATGAGCAGTTCTTC	CASSFGSRGDEQFF
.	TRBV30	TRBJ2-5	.	TGTGCCTGGAGTGTAGGTAGCGCCCCCAAGCAGGGGTCCCAGTACTTC	CAWSVGSAPKQGSQYF
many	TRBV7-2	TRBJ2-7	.	TGTGCCAGCAGCTCTCCAGGGCACCTTACGGGGTACGAGCAGTACTTC	CASSSPGHLTGYEQYF
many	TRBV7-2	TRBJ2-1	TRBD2	TGTGCCAGCAGCTTAGCTTTAGGGACTAGCGGGGGGACCAGGGAGCAGTTCTTC	CASSLALGTSGGTREQFF
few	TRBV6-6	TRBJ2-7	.	TGTGCCAGCAGCCAGCGGACCGTCTACGAGCAGTACTTC	CASSQRTVYEQYF
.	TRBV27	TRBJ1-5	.	TGTGCCAGCAGTTTAATGGGGGGAGGCAATCAGCCCCAGCATTTT	CASSLMGGGNQPQHF
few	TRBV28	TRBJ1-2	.	TGTGCCAGCACCCCTCAGGTCGGGGTCGGCTACACCTTC	CASTPQVGVGYTF
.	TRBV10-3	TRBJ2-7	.	TGTGCCACCACGAGCGATCTGAGCTCCTACGAGCAGTACTTC	CATTSDLSSYEQYF
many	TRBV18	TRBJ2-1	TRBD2	TGTGCCAGCTCCCGAGGACTAGCGGGAGGGAATGAGCAGTTCTTC	CASSRGLAGGNEQFF
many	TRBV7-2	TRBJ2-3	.	TGTGCCAGCAGCCCGGGACCCGCAGATACGCAGTATTTT	CASSPGPADTQYF
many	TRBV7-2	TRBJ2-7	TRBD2	TGTGCCAGCAGCAGGACTAGCGGGAACTACGAGCAGTACTTC	CASSRTSGNYEQYF
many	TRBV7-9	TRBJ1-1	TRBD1	TGTGCCAGCAGCTCGGACAGGGTCGGGAACACTGAAGCTTTCTTT	CASSSDRVGNTEAFF
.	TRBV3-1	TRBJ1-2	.	TGTGCCAGCAGCCAAGCATTAGGGGACTATGGCTACACCTTC	CASSQALGDYGYTF
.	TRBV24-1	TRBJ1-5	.	TGTGCCACCGCTGATAATAAGGGCAATCAGCCCCAGCATTTT	CATADNKGNQPQHF
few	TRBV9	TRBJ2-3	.	TGTGCCAGCAGCGCAAGCCCCGTTCGCACAGATACGCAGTATTTT	CASSASPVRTDTQYF
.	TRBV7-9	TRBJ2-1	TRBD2	TGTGCCAGCACCGGCGGGGGGGGCCTGTACAATGAGCAGTTCTTC	CASTGGGGLYNEQFF
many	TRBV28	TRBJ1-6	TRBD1	TGTGCCCACGCGACCAGCCCGGGACAGGGGGCGGAACCCCTCCACTTT	CAHATSPGQGAEPLHF
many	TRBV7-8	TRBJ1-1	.	TGTGCCAGCAGTCGCTATCGGGACGTCACTTGGGGTGAAGCTTTCTTT	CASSRYRDVTWGEAFF
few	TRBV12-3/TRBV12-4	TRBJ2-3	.	TGTGCCAGCAGCAAGACCCCCACAGATACGCAGTATTTT	CASSKTPTDTQYF
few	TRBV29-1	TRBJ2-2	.	TGCAGCGTTGCTCGGGGTAACACCGGGGAGCTGTTTTTT	CSVARGNTGELFF
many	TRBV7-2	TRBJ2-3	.	TGTGCCAGCAGCTTAGCGGTCACAGATACGCAGTATTTT	CASSLAVTDTQYF
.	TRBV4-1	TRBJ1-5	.	TGCGCCAGCAGCCAAGAAGGGTGGACTGGAGGGCAGCCCCAGCATTTT	CASSQEGWTGGQPQHF
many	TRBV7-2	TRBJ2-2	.	TGTGCCAGCAGCTGGGGGGCCGGGGAGCTGTTTTTT	CASSWGAGELFF
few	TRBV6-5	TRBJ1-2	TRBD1	TGTGCCAGCACCCTCGCATATGGGACAGCGGGCTACACCTTC	CASTLAYGTAGYTF
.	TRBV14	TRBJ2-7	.	TGTGCCAGCAGCCAAGGGATAGGGCCCTACGAGCAGTACTTC	CASSQGIGPYEQYF
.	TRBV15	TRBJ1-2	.	TGTGCCACCAGCTCTCAGGGACGGGGAAACTATGGCTACACCTTC	CATSSQGRGNYGYTF
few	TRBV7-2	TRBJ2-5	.	TGTGCCAGCAGCTTCACGGGACTTCAAGAGACCCAGTACTTC	CASSFTGLQETQYF
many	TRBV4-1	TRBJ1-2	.	TGCGCCAGCAGCCAAGTAGGGACCCAGGAGGGCTACACCTTC	CASSQVGTQEGYTF
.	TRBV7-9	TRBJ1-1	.	TGTGCCAGCAGCTTAGATTTGGGGGCCACTGAAGCTTTCTTT	CASSLDLGATEAFF
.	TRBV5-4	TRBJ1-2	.	TGTGCCAGCAGCTTGATGACCATTCGGGACTATGGCTACACCTTC	CASSLMTIRDYGYTF
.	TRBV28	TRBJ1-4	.	TGTGCCAGCAGAACGTCTCCTAATGAAAAACTGTTTTTT	CASRTSPNEKLFF
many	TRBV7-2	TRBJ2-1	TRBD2	TGTGCCAGCAGCTTATATAGCGGGAGGGCCAATGAGCAGTTCTTC	CASSLYSGRANEQFF